The 26 T cell receptor beta chains below come from one sample, sequenced in a study of OX40 agonist ivuxolimab in advanced cancers. Sequencing was performed with immunoSEQ multiplex PCR; in TCRdb, only in-frame clones are kept and a portion is missing. This table holds about 90,000 clones, approximately 85% found once. The sample in question was CD4+ or CD8+ T cells sorted from blood, obtained in a trial of the OX40 agonist ivuxolimab. The receptors stem from an adult with an advanced solid tumor such as melanoma, head and neck, liver or kidney cancer.

This chain joins TRBV28 and TRBJ2-7; D remains ambiguous. This CDR3 spans 22 amino acids. Germline V gene lookup returns CDR1 MDHEN and CDR2 SYDVKM. Trimming took off 2 bases at V and 0 bases at J, with 32 bases between the two ends. CDR3 region: CASSLRVPLPKTGRASSYEQYF. The CDR3 DNA follows: TGTGCCAGCAGTTTACGAGTCCCCCTTCCAAAGACCGGCAGAGCGTCCTCCTACGAGCAGTACTTC.

CDR3 DNA sequence: TGTGCCATTCGCTCTCCGGCCTCCTACGAGCAGTACTTC. Amino acid sequence: CAIRSPASYEQYF. The chain combines TRBV10-3 with TRBJ2-7; D is unresolved. In germline, CDR1 is ENHRY, CDR2 SYGVKD. CDR3 length equals 13 residues. V gave up 9 bases and J gave up 0 bases, with 12 bases separating them.

The gene calls are TRBV7-9 and TRBJ2-7; D uncertain. The V end lost 5 bases, the J end lost 4 bases, and 12 bases lay between the germline ends. Per the germline V gene, CDR1 is SEHNR and CDR2 is FQNEAQ (reference sequence). The CDR3 loop spans 13 amino acids. The CDR3 DNA reads TGTGCCAGCAGCCGCCTGTGGGGATACGAGCAGTACTTC. Translation: CASSRLWGYEQYF.

V usage is TRBV18 and J usage is TRBJ2-7; D unresolved. The CDR3 loop spans 12 amino acids. The germline gives CDR1 KGHSH, CDR2 LQKENI. V lost 6 bases, J lost 4 bases, and 10 bases lay in between. For the CDR3, the DNA is TGTGCCAGCTCCCGGGCCCCGTACGAGCAGTACTTC. It translates to CASSRAPYEQYF.

This clone appeared once. This chain links TRBV18 with TRBJ1-4; TRBD1 matches 7 bases. Looked up from germline, CDR1 is KGHSH and CDR2 is LQKENI. The CDR3 contains 14 residues. V lost 4 bases, J lost 2 bases, and 1 base stayed unmatched. CDR3 sequence: CASSLQGTNEKLFF. The DNA of the CDR3 is TGTGCCAGCTCACTACAGGGGACTAATGAAAAACTGTTTTTT.

The V call is TRBV7-9, the J call TRBJ2-5, with 9 bases identical to TRBD2. The CDR3 is 15 residues long. V shed 0 bases, J shed 13 bases, and the junction held 12 bases outside the gene matches. Germline V gives CDR1 SEHNR, CDR2 FQNEAQ (reference sequence). CDR3 bases: TGTGCCAGCAGCTTAGCCGTGGGTAGCGGGGGCCCCCGGTACTTC. Encoded protein: CASSLAVGSGGPRYF.

The chain couples TRBV5-6 to TRBJ1-2; the D is unclear. Trimming cost V 4 bases and J 4 bases, with 11 bases left between them. From germline, CDR1 is SGHDT and CDR2 YYEEEE. This CDR3 region has 13 residues. The CDR3 loop is CASSTTPAYGYTF. In DNA, the CDR3 is TGTGCCAGCAGCACTACCCCTGCCTATGGCTACACCTTC.

This rearrangement joins TRBV11-3 to TRBJ1-1; D gene uncertain. With 0 bases removed from V and 5 bases from J, the gap between germline ends came to 13 bases. The germline gives CDR1 SGHNT, CDR2 YENEEA. CDR3 length equals 15 residues. The CDR3 sequence: CASSLDAPSGTEAFF. The CDR3 DNA sequence: TGTGCCAGCAGCTTAGACGCGCCCAGCGGGACTGAAGCTTTCTTT.

CDR3 in amino acids: CASDRLNTEAFF. CDR3 sequence (DNA): TGTGCCAGTGACAGGCTGAACACTGAAGCTTTCTTT. The gene calls are TRBV6-6 and TRBJ1-1; a possible D gene is TRBD1 (6 bases). The germline gives CDR1 MNHNY, CDR2 SVGAGI (reference sequence). Trimming pared 9 bases from V and 0 bases from J, leaving 8 bases between. This CDR3 region has 12 residues.

The V and J genes are TRBV28 and TRBJ2-3; D uncertain. V was clipped by 4 bases and J by 1 base, with 9 bases between them. There are 14 residues in the CDR3. Germline CDR1 MDHEN, CDR2 SYDVKM. The CDR3 bases are TGTGCCAGCAGTTCTGTAATCGGCACAGATACGCAGTATTTT. Protein: CASSSVIGTDTQYF.

V gene TRBV11-2 combines with J gene TRBJ1-1; possible D gene TRBD1, 5 bases. CDR1 SGHAT and CDR2 FQNNGV come from the germline V gene. This CDR3 comprises 14 residues. Trimming stripped 4 bases from V and 8 bases from J, with 17 bases between. The CDR3 loop is CASSSPTAAREAFF. The CDR3 coding sequence is TGTGCCAGCAGCTCACCGACAGCTGCAAGAGAAGCTTTCTTT.

The chain has TRBV2 and TRBJ1-3, with 7 bases aligning to TRBD1. The CDR3 loop spans 18 amino acids. After removal of 5 bases from V and 4 bases from J, the junction contained 17 bases not matched to a gene. From germline, CDR1 is SNHLY and CDR2 FYNNEI. The CDR3 protein is CASSKYPTDRVEGNTIYF. The CDR3 DNA reads TGTGCCAGCAGTAAGTACCCGACCGACAGGGTAGAAGGAAACACCATATATTTT. The whole variable domain, remainder taken from reference TRBV2 and TRBJ1-3, is EPEVTQTPSHQVTQMGQEVILRCVPISNHLYFYWYRQILGQKVEFLVSFYNNEISEKSEIFDDQFSVERPDGSNFTLKIRSTKLEDSAMYFCASSKYPTDRVEGNTIYFGEGSWLTVV.

The genes are TRBV27 and TRBJ1-6; D remains ambiguous. The CDR3 runs 14 residues. Germline CDR1 MNHEY, CDR2 SMNVEV (reference sequence). V was cut by 3 bases and J by 3 bases, with 6 bases left in between. The CDR3 bases are TGTGCCAGCAGTTTCGGCCTCTATAATTCACCCCTCCACTTT. This encodes CASSFGLYNSPLHF.

CDR3 bases: TGTGCCAGCAGCCCGGTGCGGGGAGGAAATGAAAAACTGTTTTTT. This gives the protein CASSPVRGGNEKLFF. The rearrangement links TRBV11-1 to TRBJ1-4; no definite D call. V shed 5 bases and J shed 5 bases, with 15 bases lying between them. CDR1 SGHAT and CDR2 FQDESV come from the germline V gene (reference sequence). The CDR3 totals 15 residues. The full variable domain, in which reference TRBV11-1 and TRBJ1-4 provide the parts outside the CDR3, is EAEVAQSPRYKITEKSQAVAFWCDPISGHATLYWYRQILGQGPELLVQFQDESVVDDSQLPKDRFSAERLKGVDSTLKIQPAELGDSAMYLCASSPVRGGNEKLFFGSGTQLSVL.

The V gene is TRBV19, the J gene TRBJ2-6, with TRBD1 matching over 11 bases. Germline CDR1 and CDR2: LNHDA and SQIVND (reference sequence). The trim removed 4 bases at V and 0 bases at J, leaving 5 bases unmatched. The CDR3 covers 18 residues. CDR3 amino acids: CASSSRTGGYSGANVLTF. In DNA form, the CDR3 reads TGTGCCAGTAGTAGCAGGACAGGGGGCTACTCTGGGGCCAACGTCCTGACTTTC.

V and J are TRBV18 and TRBJ1-2; D gene unclear. The CDR3 runs to 13 residues. Trimming removed 5 bases at V and 4 bases at J, with 11 bases between. CDR1 is KGHSH, CDR2 LQKENI, per germline. CDR3 in DNA: TGTGCCAGCTCAAGGGCCATTCTCTATGGCTACACCTTC. The encoded protein is CASSRAILYGYTF.

The chain combines TRBV2 with TRBJ2-7; D ambiguous. Between the trimmed V and J ends, which lost 3 bases and 3 bases, there was a span of 3 bases. The germline V gene encodes CDR1 SNHLY and CDR2 FYNNEI. The CDR3 is 11 residues long. The CDR3 coding sequence is TGTGCCAGCAGTGATTTCTACGAGCAGTACGTC. Its protein product is CASSDFYEQYV.

CDR3 loop: CASSSRRRGSYNEQFF. CDR3 DNA sequence: TGTGCCAGCAGCTCCCGCCGAAGGGGGTCCTACAATGAGCAGTTCTTC. The rearrangement uses TRBV11-2 and TRBJ2-1, with D tentatively TRBD1 (6 bases). Germline lookup yields CDR1 SGHAT and CDR2 FQNNGV. The V end was cut by 4 bases, the J end by 1 base, with 14 bases between. CDR3 length: 16 amino acids.

J is TRBJ1-1 and V is TRBV19, with D unresolved. The CDR3 contains 15 residues. In germline, CDR1 is LNHDA, CDR2 SQIVND (reference sequence). V was pared by 4 bases and J by 2 bases, with 14 bases between. DNA for the CDR3: TGTGCCAGTAGTACCCGGGGTGCGGTAAACACTGAAGCTTTCTTT. It codes for CASSTRGAVNTEAFF.

The genes are TRBV27 and TRBJ2-6; D gene ambiguous. The V and J ends lost 6 bases and 4 bases respectively, with 13 bases between them. CDR3 size: 15 residues. From germline, CDR1 is MNHEY and CDR2 SMNVEV (reference sequence). The CDR3: CASSPTSFGANVLTF. CDR3 coding DNA: TGTGCCAGCAGCCCGACCTCCTTCGGGGCCAACGTCCTGACTTTC.

The gene calls are TRBV6-5 and TRBJ1-5, with D possibly being TRBD1 (5 bases). The V end lost 1 base, the J end lost 5 bases, and 9 bases lay between the germline ends. This CDR3 is 14 amino acids long. Germline lookup yields CDR1 MNHEY and CDR2 SVGAGI. CDR3 sequence reads: CASSYYRGDQPQHF. CDR3 sequence (DNA): TGTGCCAGCAGTTACTATAGGGGAGATCAGCCCCAGCATTTT.

The chain couples TRBV19 to TRBJ2-3; D uncertain. The V end was cut by 1 base, the J end by 1 base, with 9 bases between. The CDR3 is made up of 15 amino acids. Germline CDR1 and CDR2: LNHDA and SQIVND (reference sequence). The CDR3 nucleotides are TGTGCCAGTAGTATAGGGTCTAGGGGCACAGATACGCAGTATTTT. It translates to CASSIGSRGTDTQYF.

The CDR3 DNA reads as TGTGCCAGTGGCCGGGACAGGGGGCTTACTGAAGCTTTCTTT. Amino acid sequence: CASGRDRGLTEAFF. This chain joins TRBV2 and TRBJ1-1; 12 nucleotides align to TRBD1. Germline lookup yields CDR1 SNHLY and CDR2 FYNNEI. The ends lost 9 bases at V and 5 bases at J; junction bases unmatched: 7. This CDR3 region has 14 residues.

The CDR3 DNA is TGTGCCAGCAGCGTAAGCCGGACAGGATTTCCCACAGATACGCAGTATTTT. Amino acids: CASSVSRTGFPTDTQYF. The genes are TRBV9 and TRBJ2-3; TRBD1 agrees at 7 bases. The ends lost 1 base at V and 2 bases at J; junction bases unmatched: 10. Germline CDR1 SGDLS, CDR2 YYNGEE. There are 17 residues in the CDR3. The full variable domain, rest sourced from reference TRBV9 and TRBJ2-3, is DSGVTQTPKHLITATGQRVTLRCSPRSGDLSVYWYQQSLDQGLQFLIQYYNGEERAKGNILERFSAQQFPDLHSELNLSSLELGDSALYFCASSVSRTGFPTDTQYFGPGTRLTVL.

This rearrangement joins TRBV28 to TRBJ2-5, with D maybe TRBD2 (6 bases). V gave up 5 bases and J gave up 1 base, with 11 bases separating them. The CDR3 loop spans 14 amino acids. CDR1 and CDR2 from the germline V gene are MDHEN and SYDVKM. The CDR3 sequence is CASSKGLVQETQYF. In nucleotides, the CDR3 is TGTGCCAGCAGTAAGGGACTGGTCCAAGAGACCCAGTACTTC.

The chain employs TRBV19 and TRBJ1-1, with D possibly TRBD1 on 6 matching bases. Between the trimmed V and J ends, which lost 6 bases and 6 bases, there was a span of 20 bases. The CDR3 has 15 residues. Germline CDR1 is LNHDA and CDR2 is SQIVND (reference sequence). The CDR3 here is CASSDYRTGSAEAFF. The DNA for the CDR3 is TGTGCCAGTAGCGATTACCGAACAGGGAGTGCTGAAGCTTTCTTT.